Each of the 27 T cell receptor beta chains below was sequenced from the same sample in a study of T cell responses to AZD1222 COVID-19 vaccine. Measured with immunoSEQ multiplex PCR; TCRdb has only the in-frame clones, and not every one. The repertoire holds 150,000 to 200,000 clones, with about nine tenths as singletons. The source material was peripheral blood, sampled on day 0 of MenACWY control vaccination. All receptors come from an adult in good health.

This sequence joins TRBV3-1 (or the pseudogene TRBV3-2) and TRBJ2-2; D gene unclear. The germline CDR1 and CDR2 sequences are LGHDT and YNNKEL (reference sequence). This CDR3 comprises 15 residues. With 5 bases removed from V and 5 bases from J, the gap between germline ends came to 15 bases. This CDR3 reads CASSGTEWNTGELFF. CDR3 bases: TGTGCCAGCAGCGGCACGGAGTGGAATACCGGGGAGCTGTTTTTT.

The DNA of the CDR3 is TGTGCCTGGAGGTGGACGGCTTCTGGAAACACCATATATTTT. Translation gives CAWRWTASGNTIYF. This chain joins TRBV30 and TRBJ1-3; unclear D gene. Trimming stripped 3 bases from V and 1 base from J, with 10 bases between. The germline CDR1 and CDR2 sequences are GTSNPN and SVGIG (reference sequence). This CDR3 spans 14 amino acids.

The chain employs TRBV7-9 and TRBJ2-7, with D tentatively TRBD2 (6 bases). Deletions cut 6 bases from V and 4 bases from J, with 19 bases between. CDR1 is SEHNR, CDR2 FQNEAQ, per germline (reference sequence). This CDR3 spans 15 amino acids. This CDR3 reads CASSSSQGRQYEQYF. The CDR3 coding sequence is TGTGCCAGCAGTTCGTCTCAAGGGAGGCAGTACGAGCAGTACTTC.

The chain carries TRBV27 and TRBJ2-3, with D perhaps TRBD2 (5 bases). Trimming pared 2 bases from V and 3 bases from J, leaving 12 bases between. CDR1 MNHEY and CDR2 SMNVEV come from the germline V gene (reference sequence). There are 15 residues in the CDR3. The CDR3 sequence: CASSLVRGWTDTQYF. Here the CDR3 DNA reads TGTGCCAGCAGTTTAGTTCGGGGATGGACAGATACGCAGTATTTT.

A single count supports this clone. This chain uses TRBV4-3 with TRBJ1-3, with unresolved D. This CDR3 region has 16 residues. CDR1 and CDR2 (germline): LGHNA, YSLEER. V lost 3 bases to trimming and J lost 0 bases, with 12 bases between them. CDR3 sequence (DNA): TGCGCCAGCAGCCAGGTGTTTGGGAGCTCTGGAAACACCATATATTTT. Translated, it gives CASSQVFGSSGNTIYF.

In the case of this clone: In the same sample, other DNA sequences code for this CDR3. The chain carries TRBV19 and TRBJ1-1, with D hard to call. V was clipped by 8 bases and J by 4 bases, with 17 bases between them. The CDR3 spans 14 residues. Germline assignment: CDR1 LNHDA and CDR2 SQIVND (reference sequence). CDR3 sequence (DNA): TGTGCCAGTTTAAGATCGGGCCCCGTCACTGAAGCTTTCTTT. This codes for CASLRSGPVTEAFF.

This clone was found a few times. The chain is built from TRBV25-1 and TRBJ1-1, with D possibly being TRBD1 (5 bases). Trimming took off 5 bases at V and 5 bases at J, with 18 bases between the two ends. The CDR3 sequence is 15 residues long. In germline, CDR1 is MGHDK, CDR2 SYGVNS. DNA of the CDR3: TGTGCCAGCAGTCCAGGCGACGGGGGATGGACTGAAGCTTTCTTT. This encodes CASSPGDGGWTEAFF.

This clone was recorded a few times. The chain is built from TRBV4-3 and TRBJ1-6; 7 bases agree with TRBD1. The CDR3 has 16 residues. J was trimmed by 7 bases and V by 4 bases; bases with no gene match: 10. Germline CDR1 and CDR2: LGHNA and YSLEER. This CDR3 is CASSRRAGRGNSPLHF. Here the CDR3 DNA reads TGCGCCAGCAGCCGCCGAGCGGGCAGGGGGAATTCACCCCTCCACTTT.

The V call is TRBV19, the J call TRBJ2-1, with D perhaps TRBD1 or TRBD2 (5 bases each). CDR1 and CDR2 (germline): LNHDA, SQIVND (reference sequence). Trimming shortened V by 4 bases and J by 9 bases, and 10 bases separated the two germline ends. This CDR3 contains 12 residues. The CDR3 DNA sequence: TGTGCCAGTAGTAGAGGGGTGACTGAGCAGTTCTTC. The encoded protein is CASSRGVTEQFF.

This chain links TRBV3-1 (or the pseudogene TRBV3-2) with TRBJ1-3; D not certain. The CDR3 is 14 residues long. Germline V CDR1 and CDR2: LGHDT, YNNKEL (reference sequence). Trimming shortened V by 4 bases and J by 0 bases, and 7 bases separated the two germline ends. The CDR3 DNA reads as TGTGCCAGCAGCCCCACTAGCTCTGGAAACACCATATATTTT. Translating gives CASSPTSSGNTIYF.

DNA of the CDR3: TGTGCCAGCAGCTTGCGGGACCCGGGTAATGAGCAGTTCTTC. This encodes CASSLRDPGNEQFF. V gene TRBV7-9 combines with J gene TRBJ2-1; perhaps TRBD2 as D (6 bases). Germline V CDR1 and CDR2: SEHNR, FQNEAQ (reference sequence). The V end was cut by 3 bases, the J end by 7 bases, with 13 bases between. The CDR3 is made up of 14 amino acids.

Turning to this clone: A read error may produce the germline difference seen at one junction end. This chain connects TRBV29-1 to TRBJ2-7; D unclear. The CDR3 is 12 amino acids. CDR1 and CDR2 from the germline V gene are SQVTM and ANQGSEA. The CDR3 DNA reads TGCAGCGTTGAGGGCACCTCCGACGAGCAGTACTTC. Translating gives CSVEGTSDEQYF.

The chain recombines TRBV5-1 with TRBJ2-6; TRBD1 aligns across 9 bases. The V and J ends lost 4 bases and 3 bases, in that order; junction bases with no gene match: 11. The germline CDR1 and CDR2 sequences are SGHRS and YFSETQ. This CDR3 has 18 residues. Here the CDR3 reads CASSGRDREGSGANVLTF. The CDR3 nucleotides are TGCGCCAGCAGCGGCCGGGACAGGGAGGGGAGTGGGGCCAACGTCCTGACTTTC. Full variable domain (missing parts from reference TRBV5-1 and TRBJ2-6): KAGVTQTPRYLIKTRGQQVTLSCSPISGHRSVSWYQQTPGQGLQFLFEYFSETQRNKGNFPGRFSGRQFSNSRSEMNVSTLELGDSALYLCASSGRDREGSGANVLTFGAGSRLTVL.

This rearrangement joins TRBV7-8 to TRBJ2-1; 15 positions agree with TRBD2. The CDR3 consists of 14 residues. The J segment lost 12 bases and the V segment lost 5 bases, leaving 5 bases of the junction unmatched. CDR1 and CDR2 (germline): SGHVS, FQNEAQ. CDR3 protein: CASSAPGLAGGQFF. As DNA, the CDR3 is TGTGCCAGCAGCGCGCCGGGACTAGCGGGGGGGCAGTTCTTC.

The genes are TRBV9 and TRBJ1-5; TRBD1 might be the D (6 bases). Germline-derived CDR1 and CDR2 are SGDLS and YYNGEE. The CDR3 totals 14 residues. V shed 0 bases and J shed 7 bases, with 11 bases lying between them. In DNA, the CDR3 is TGTGCCAGCAGCGTAGGGACAGAAGGCCAGCCCCAGCATTTT. This codes for CASSVGTEGQPQHF.

CDR3 protein: CASSTSYGYTF. DNA for the CDR3: TGTGCCAGTAGTACCAGCTATGGCTACACCTTC. The chain carries TRBV19 and TRBJ1-2; D is ambiguous. Trimming stripped 4 bases from V and 4 bases from J, with 4 bases between. CDR3 length equals 11 residues. The germline CDR1 and CDR2 sequences are LNHDA and SQIVND (reference sequence).

The CDR3 is CASSEMGVSRNEKLFF. In nucleotides, the CDR3 is TGTGCCAGCAGTGAAATGGGGGTATCACGGAATGAAAAACTGTTTTTT. The chain employs TRBV6-1 and TRBJ1-4, with D perhaps matching TRBD1 (5 bases). The ends were cut back, 2 bases at V and 5 bases at J, with 15 bases in the middle. CDR1 MNHNS and CDR2 SASEGT come from the germline V gene. This CDR3 is built from 16 residues.

The chain combines TRBV14 with TRBJ2-5, with TRBD2 matching 10 bases. This CDR3 is built from 15 residues. Trimming removed 4 bases from V and 3 bases from J; junction bases left unmatched: 5. The germline CDR1 and CDR2 sequences are SGHDN and FVKESK. In DNA, the CDR3 is TGTGCCAGCAGCCCGGGGACTAGCGTGAAAGAGACCCAGTACTTC. Residues: CASSPGTSVKETQYF. The entire variable domain, with the rest obtained from reference TRBV14 and TRBJ2-5, is as follows: EAGVTQFPSHSVIEKGQTVTLRCDPISGHDNLYWYRRVMGKEIKFLLHFVKESKQDESGMPNNRFLAERTGGTYSTLKVQPAELEDSGVYFCASSPGTSVKETQYFGPGTRLLVL.

The chain has TRBV7-3 and TRBJ2-1; 15 bases line up with TRBD2. This CDR3 has 17 amino acids. The junction had 6 bases not matched to a gene; V was cut back by 0 bases and J by 9 bases. CDR1 SGHTA and CDR2 FQGTGA come from the germline V gene. The DNA for the CDR3 is TGTGCCAGCAGCTTAACTGGCGGGACTAGCGGGAGGATTGAGCAGTTCTTC. Translating gives CASSLTGGTSGRIEQFF.

The J gene is TRBJ2-3, the V gene TRBV24-1; the D gene is possibly TRBD1 (7 bases). CDR1 KGHDR and CDR2 SFDVKD come from the germline V gene. The CDR3 covers 13 residues. Trimming pared 10 bases from V and 8 bases from J, leaving 18 bases between. The CDR3 DNA follows: TGTGCCACACAGGGGTCACCGCGGGGTACGCAGTATTTT. Translated: CATQGSPRGTQYF.

The rearrangement uses TRBV5-1 and TRBJ2-5, with TRBD2 matching over 14 bases. The trim removed 5 bases at V and 5 bases at J, leaving 5 bases unmatched. The CDR3 is made up of 15 amino acids. The V gene's germline CDR1 is SGHRS and CDR2 YFSETQ. The CDR3 DNA sequence: TGCGCCAGCAGACGACTAGCGGGGGGGCCGGAGACCCAGTACTTC. This gives the protein CASRRLAGGPETQYF.

Here the CDR3 DNA reads TGCGCCAGCAGCTTTATGGGCGGGGACAATGAGCAGTTCTTC. This encodes CASSFMGGDNEQFF. This rearrangement joins TRBV5-1 to TRBJ2-1; perhaps TRBD2 as D (6 bases). The CDR3 has 14 amino acids. The V and J ends lost 2 bases and 5 bases respectively, with 11 bases between them. Germline V lookup: CDR1 SGHRS, CDR2 YFSETQ.

The chain links TRBV6-1 to TRBJ1-2; D not resolved. The germline V and J ends were trimmed by 2 bases and 2 bases, with 12 bases remaining between them. Germline loops: CDR1 MNHNS, CDR2 SASEGT. There are 15 residues in the CDR3. For the CDR3, the DNA is TGTGCCAGCAGTGAAAACTGGCAGCCAAACTATGGCTACACCTTC. Its translation: CASSENWQPNYGYTF.

The chain uses TRBV5-1 and TRBJ2-1; D is possibly TRBD2 (7 bases). V was trimmed by 6 bases and J by 9 bases, leaving 13 bases between them. The CDR3 is 12 amino acids. Germline V gene sequence: CDR1 SGHRS, CDR2 YFSETQ. CDR3 in amino acids: CASTLGGGEQFF. The CDR3 region has the DNA TGCGCCAGCACCCTAGGGGGGGGTGAGCAGTTCTTC.

J is TRBJ2-7 and V is TRBV13; 7 nucleotides line up with TRBD2. The J segment lost 3 bases and the V segment lost 6 bases, leaving 14 bases of the junction unmatched. This CDR3 has 16 amino acids. Germline V gene lookup returns CDR1 PRHDT and CDR2 FYEKMQ (reference sequence). The CDR3 region has the DNA TGTGCCAGCAGTCGGGCCTCTGGGGAGGGCCTCTACGAGCAGTACTTC. Translating it yields CASSRASGEGLYEQYF.

The chain recombines TRBV5-1 with TRBJ1-6; possibly TRBD1 for D (6 bases). V was trimmed by 0 bases and J by 10 bases, leaving 17 bases between them. Germline V gene lookup returns CDR1 SGHRS and CDR2 YFSETQ. This CDR3 contains 16 residues. CDR3 nucleotide sequence: TGCGCCAGCAGCTTGGCAGGACAGAGGTTTGCGTCACCCCTCCACTTT. It specifies CASSLAGQRFASPLHF.

This clone was counted only a few times. This chain joins TRBV6-1 and TRBJ1-4; no clear D. The V gene lost 0 bases and the J gene lost 7 bases, with 15 bases spanning the gap. CDR1 is MNHNS and CDR2 is SASEGT in the germline V gene. The CDR3 length is 16 residues. The chain's CDR3 is CASSEALGHRGEKLFF. CDR3 DNA: TGTGCCAGCAGTGAAGCGCTTGGGCACCGGGGTGAAAAACTGTTTTTT.